This T cell receptor beta chain is drawn from a study of cytomegalovirus exposure and HLA in healthy donors. Broader study findings: An analysis was carried out at a later point. It showed that HLA-associated TCR beta chains were more clonally expanded than equally common non-associated chains.

In regard to this clone: Its antigen is still unknown.

The germline V gene encodes CDR1 GTSNPN and CDR2 SVGIG (reference sequence). CDR3 size: 14 residues. J was trimmed by 7 bases and V by 1 base; bases with no gene match: 6. Researchers ran the PCR with 60 Vbeta and 13 Jbeta primers. Assay: immunoSEQ multiplex PCR; the TCRdb copy retains only in-frame clones and omits some. The sample table sets out around 100,000 clones. This TCR derives from a middle-aged man in good health and CMV-seronegative. This chain links TRBV30 with TRBJ1-4; 7 bases agree with TRBD1. Source material: PBMCs. This CDR3 is CAWSEGAGVEKLFF. For the CDR3, the DNA is TGTGCCTGGAGTGAGGGGGCAGGAGTTGAAAAACTGTTTTTT. The entire variable domain, with the rest obtained from reference TRBV30 and TRBJ1-4, is as follows: SQTIHQWPATLVQPVGSPLSLECTVEGTSNPNLYWYRQAAGRGLQLLFYSVGIGQISSEVPQNLSASRPQDRQFILSSKKLLLSDSGFYLCAWSEGAGVEKLFFGSGTQLSVL.